This record looks at one T cell receptor (beta chain) sequence and its context. Its antigen is unidentified. One end of the junction does not line up with germline, which may come from a read error. Germline V gene sequence: CDR1 SGHAT, CDR2 FQDESV (reference sequence). The CDR3 is made up of 14 amino acids. These data originate in a study of healthy donors' naive CD4 and CD8 T cells. Regarding the study as a whole: Negatively charged CDR3s marked CD8+ lineage; positively charged CDR3s marked CD4+ lineage.

A linear amplification protocol produced the TCR libraries from 500 ng of total RNA. TCRdb fed the reads into MiXCR, producing one record per CDR3 protein. The table lists 150,000 to 200,000 distinct CDR3 sequences, 65% to 80% of them singletons. The chain recombines TRBV11-1 with TRBJ1-1, with D perhaps matching TRBD1 (5 bases). This TCR was recovered from a pool of human donors in good health; the sample pools cells from several healthy donors. Sequenced sample: naive CD4+ and CD8+ T cells sorted from blood, pooled from several donors. The CDR3 loop reads CASSLQGMNTEVFF. The CDR3 DNA reads TGTGCCAGCAGCTTACAGGGAATGAACACTGAAGTTTTCTTT.